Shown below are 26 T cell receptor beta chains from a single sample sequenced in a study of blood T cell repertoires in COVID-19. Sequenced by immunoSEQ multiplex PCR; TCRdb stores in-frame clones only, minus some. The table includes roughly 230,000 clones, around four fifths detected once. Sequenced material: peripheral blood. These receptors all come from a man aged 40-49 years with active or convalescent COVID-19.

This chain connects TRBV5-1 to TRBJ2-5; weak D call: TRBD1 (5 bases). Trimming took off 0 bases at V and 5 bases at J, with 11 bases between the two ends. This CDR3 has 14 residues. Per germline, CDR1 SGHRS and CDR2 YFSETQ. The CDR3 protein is CASSLGWGQETQYF. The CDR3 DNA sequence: TGCGCCAGCAGCTTGGGCTGGGGCCAGGAGACCCAGTACTTC.

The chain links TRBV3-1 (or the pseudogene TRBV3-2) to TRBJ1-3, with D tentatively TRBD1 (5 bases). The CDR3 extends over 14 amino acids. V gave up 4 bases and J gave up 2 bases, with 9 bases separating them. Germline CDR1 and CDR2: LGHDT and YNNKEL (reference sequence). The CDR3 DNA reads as TGTGCCAGCAGCCGCCAGGGAACTGGAAACACCATATATTTT. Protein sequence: CASSRQGTGNTIYF.

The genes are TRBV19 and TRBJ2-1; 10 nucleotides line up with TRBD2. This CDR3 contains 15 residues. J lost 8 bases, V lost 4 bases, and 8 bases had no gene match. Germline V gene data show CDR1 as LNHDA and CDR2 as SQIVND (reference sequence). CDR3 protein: CASSSPSGSRYEQFF. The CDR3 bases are TGTGCCAGTAGTAGCCCTAGCGGGAGTCGGTATGAGCAGTTCTTC.

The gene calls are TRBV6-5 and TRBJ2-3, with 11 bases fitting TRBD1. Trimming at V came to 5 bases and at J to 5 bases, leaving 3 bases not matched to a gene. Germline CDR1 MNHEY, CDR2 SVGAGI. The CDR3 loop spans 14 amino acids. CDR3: CASSPGTGGDTQYF. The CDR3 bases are TGTGCCAGCAGTCCAGGGACAGGGGGAGATACGCAGTATTTT.

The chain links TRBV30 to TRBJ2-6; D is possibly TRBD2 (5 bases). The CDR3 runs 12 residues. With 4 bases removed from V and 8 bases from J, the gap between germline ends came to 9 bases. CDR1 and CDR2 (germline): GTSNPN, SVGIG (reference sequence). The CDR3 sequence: CAWTGGTNVLTF. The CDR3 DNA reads TGTGCCTGGACAGGAGGCACCAACGTCCTGACTTTC. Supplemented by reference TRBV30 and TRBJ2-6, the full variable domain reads SQTIHQWPATLVQPVGSPLSLECTVEGTSNPNLYWYRQAAGRGLQLLFYSVGIGQISSEVPQNLSASRPQDRQFILSSKKLLLSDSGFYLCAWTGGTNVLTFGAGSRLTVL.

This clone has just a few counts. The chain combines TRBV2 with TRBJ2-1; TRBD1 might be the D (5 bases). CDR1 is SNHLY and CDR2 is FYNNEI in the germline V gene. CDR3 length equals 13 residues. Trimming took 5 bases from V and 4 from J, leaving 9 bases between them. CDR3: CASSKDTYNEQFF. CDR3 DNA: TGTGCCAGCAGTAAGGACACGTACAATGAGCAGTTCTTC.

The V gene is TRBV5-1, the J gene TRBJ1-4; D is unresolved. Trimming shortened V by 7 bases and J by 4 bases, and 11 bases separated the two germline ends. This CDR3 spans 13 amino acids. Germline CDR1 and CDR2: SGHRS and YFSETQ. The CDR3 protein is CASAGEINEKLFF. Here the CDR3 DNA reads TGCGCCAGCGCGGGAGAAATTAATGAAAAACTGTTTTTT.

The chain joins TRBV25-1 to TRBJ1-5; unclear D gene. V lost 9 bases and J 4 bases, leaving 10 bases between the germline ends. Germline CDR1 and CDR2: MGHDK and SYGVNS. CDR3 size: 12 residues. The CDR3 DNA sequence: TGTGCCAGTTCCCAGTTTAATCAGCCCCAGCATTTT. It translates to CASSQFNQPQHF.

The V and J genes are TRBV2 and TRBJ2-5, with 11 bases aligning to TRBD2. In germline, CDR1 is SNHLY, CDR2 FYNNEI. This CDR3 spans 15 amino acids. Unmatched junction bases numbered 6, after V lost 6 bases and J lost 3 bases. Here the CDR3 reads CASREGLAAKETQYF. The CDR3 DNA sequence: TGTGCCAGCAGGGAGGGACTAGCGGCCAAAGAGACCCAGTACTTC.

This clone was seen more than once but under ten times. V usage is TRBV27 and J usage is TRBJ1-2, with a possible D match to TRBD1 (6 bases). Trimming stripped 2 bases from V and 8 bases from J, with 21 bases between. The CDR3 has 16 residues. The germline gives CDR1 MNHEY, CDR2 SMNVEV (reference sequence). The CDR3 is CASSLEGRGVRGGYTF. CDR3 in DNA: TGTGCCAGCAGTTTAGAGGGCAGGGGAGTTCGTGGGGGCTACACCTTC.

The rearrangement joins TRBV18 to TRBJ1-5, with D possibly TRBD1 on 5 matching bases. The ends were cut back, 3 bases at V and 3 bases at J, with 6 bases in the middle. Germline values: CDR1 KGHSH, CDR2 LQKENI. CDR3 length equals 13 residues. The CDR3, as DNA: TGTGCCAGCTCACCGGACATCAATCAGCCCCAGCATTTT. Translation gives CASSPDINQPQHF.

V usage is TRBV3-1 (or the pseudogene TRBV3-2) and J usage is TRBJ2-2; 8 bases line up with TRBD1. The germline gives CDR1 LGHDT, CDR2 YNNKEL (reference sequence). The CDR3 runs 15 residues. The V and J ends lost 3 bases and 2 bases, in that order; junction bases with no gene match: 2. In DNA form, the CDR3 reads TGTGCCAGCAGCCATGGGACAGGCAACACCGGGGAGCTGTTTTTT. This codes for CASSHGTGNTGELFF.

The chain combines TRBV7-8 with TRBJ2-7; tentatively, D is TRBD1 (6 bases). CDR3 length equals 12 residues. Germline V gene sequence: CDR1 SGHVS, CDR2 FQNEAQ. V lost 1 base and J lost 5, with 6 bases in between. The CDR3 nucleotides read TGTGCCAGCAGCTTAGACAGGGACGAGCAGTACTTC. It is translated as CASSLDRDEQYF.

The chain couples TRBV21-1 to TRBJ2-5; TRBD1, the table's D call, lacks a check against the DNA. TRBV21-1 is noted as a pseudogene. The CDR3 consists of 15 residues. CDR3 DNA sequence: TGTGCCAGCAACCTACAAAAGACAGACAAAGAGACCCAGTACTTC. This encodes CASNLQKTDKETQYF.

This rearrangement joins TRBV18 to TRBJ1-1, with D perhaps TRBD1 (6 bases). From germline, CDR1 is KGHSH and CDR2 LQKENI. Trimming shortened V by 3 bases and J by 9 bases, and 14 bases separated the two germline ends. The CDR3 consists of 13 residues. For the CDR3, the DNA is TGTGCCAGCTCACCTCCCGGACAGAATCAAGCTTTCTTT. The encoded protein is CASSPPGQNQAFF.

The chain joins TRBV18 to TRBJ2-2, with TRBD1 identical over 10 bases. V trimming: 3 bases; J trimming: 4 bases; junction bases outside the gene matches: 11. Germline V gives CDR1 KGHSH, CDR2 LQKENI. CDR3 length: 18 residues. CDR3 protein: CASSPYGPGQGFTGELFF. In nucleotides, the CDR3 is TGTGCCAGCTCACCGTATGGTCCGGGACAGGGGTTCACCGGGGAGCTGTTTTTT.

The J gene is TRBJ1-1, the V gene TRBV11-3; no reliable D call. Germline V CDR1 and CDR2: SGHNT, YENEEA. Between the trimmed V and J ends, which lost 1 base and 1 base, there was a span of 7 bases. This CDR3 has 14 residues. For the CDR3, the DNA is TGTGCCAGCAGCTTAGGCGGGGAGAACACTGAAGCTTTCTTT. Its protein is CASSLGGENTEAFF.

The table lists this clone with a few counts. The CDR3 sequence is CASSPTGTGGQPQHF. The CDR3 DNA reads as TGTGCCAGCAGCCCCACCGGGACAGGCGGGCAGCCCCAGCATTTT. This chain joins TRBV7-9 and TRBJ1-5; 8 bases line up with TRBD1. V dropped 5 bases and J dropped 7; count of bases not matched to a gene: 10. This CDR3 has 15 residues. Germline loops: CDR1 SEHNR, CDR2 FQNEAQ (reference sequence).

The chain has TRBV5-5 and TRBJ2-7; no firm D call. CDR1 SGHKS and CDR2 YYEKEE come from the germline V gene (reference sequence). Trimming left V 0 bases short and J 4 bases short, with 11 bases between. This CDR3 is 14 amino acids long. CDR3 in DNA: TGTGCCAGCAGCTTGGGTACAACAATTTACGAGCAGTACTTC. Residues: CASSLGTTIYEQYF.

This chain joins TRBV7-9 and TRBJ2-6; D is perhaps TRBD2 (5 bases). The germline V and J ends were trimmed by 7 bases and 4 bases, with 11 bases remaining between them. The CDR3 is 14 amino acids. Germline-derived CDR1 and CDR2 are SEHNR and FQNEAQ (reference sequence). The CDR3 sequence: CASMEVVGANVLTF. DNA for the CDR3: TGTGCCAGCATGGAGGTTGTCGGGGCCAACGTCCTGACTTTC.

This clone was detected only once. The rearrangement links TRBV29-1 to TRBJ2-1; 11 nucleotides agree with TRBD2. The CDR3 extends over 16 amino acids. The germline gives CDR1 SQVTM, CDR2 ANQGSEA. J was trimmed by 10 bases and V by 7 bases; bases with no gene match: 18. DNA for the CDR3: TGCAGCGAAAGTTCGGTAACCGGGACTAGCGGAGGAGAGCAGTTCTTC. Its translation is CSESSVTGTSGGEQFF.

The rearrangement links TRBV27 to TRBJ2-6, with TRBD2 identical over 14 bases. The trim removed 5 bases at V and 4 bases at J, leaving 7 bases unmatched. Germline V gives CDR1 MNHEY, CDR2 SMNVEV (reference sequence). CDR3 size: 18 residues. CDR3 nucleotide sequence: TGTGCCAGCAGTATGGGACTAGCGGGAGCTCCCGGGGCCAACGTCCTGACTTTC. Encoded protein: CASSMGLAGAPGANVLTF.

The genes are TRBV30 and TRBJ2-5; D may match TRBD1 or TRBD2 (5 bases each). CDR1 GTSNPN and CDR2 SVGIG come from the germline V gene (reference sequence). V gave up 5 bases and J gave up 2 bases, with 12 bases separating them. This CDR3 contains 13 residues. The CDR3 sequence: CAWGGHVQETQYF. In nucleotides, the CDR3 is TGTGCCTGGGGAGGACACGTACAAGAGACCCAGTACTTC.

The CDR3 nucleotides are TGTGCCAGCAGTTGGCGCCAGGGGAGTAGAGAAAAACTGTTTTTT. This codes for CASSWRQGSREKLFF. The V gene is TRBV6-2 or TRBV6-3, the J gene TRBJ1-4, with a possible D match to TRBD1 (6 bases). The V end was cut by 4 bases, the J end by 8 bases, with 17 bases between. Germline lookup yields CDR1 MNHEY and CDR2 SVGEGT. The CDR3 runs 15 residues.

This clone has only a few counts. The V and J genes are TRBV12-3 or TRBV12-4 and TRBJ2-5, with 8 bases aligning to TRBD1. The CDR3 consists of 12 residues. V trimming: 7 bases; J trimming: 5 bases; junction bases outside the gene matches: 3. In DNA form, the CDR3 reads TGTGCCAGCACCAGGGACAGGGAGACCCAGTACTTC. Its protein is CASTRDRETQYF.

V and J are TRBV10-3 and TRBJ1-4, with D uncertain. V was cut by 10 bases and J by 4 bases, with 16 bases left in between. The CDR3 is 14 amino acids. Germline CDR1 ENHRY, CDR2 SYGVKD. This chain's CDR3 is CATTSGELNEKLFF. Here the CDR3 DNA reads TGTGCCACCACCTCCGGGGAACTTAATGAAAAACTGTTTTTT.